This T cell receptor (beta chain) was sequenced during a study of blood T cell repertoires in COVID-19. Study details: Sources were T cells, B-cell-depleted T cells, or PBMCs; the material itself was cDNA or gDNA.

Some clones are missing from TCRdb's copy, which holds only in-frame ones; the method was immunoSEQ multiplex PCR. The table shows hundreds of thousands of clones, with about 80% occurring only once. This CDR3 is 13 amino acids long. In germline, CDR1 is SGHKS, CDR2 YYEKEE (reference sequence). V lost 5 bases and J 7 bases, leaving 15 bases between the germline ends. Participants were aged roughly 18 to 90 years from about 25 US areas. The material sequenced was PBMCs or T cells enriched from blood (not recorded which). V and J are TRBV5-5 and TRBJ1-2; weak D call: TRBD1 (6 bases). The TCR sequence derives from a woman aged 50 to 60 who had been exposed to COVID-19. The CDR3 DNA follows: TGTGCCAGCAGTTTGTGGACAGACTCTGGCTACACCTTC. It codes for CASSLWTDSGYTF.